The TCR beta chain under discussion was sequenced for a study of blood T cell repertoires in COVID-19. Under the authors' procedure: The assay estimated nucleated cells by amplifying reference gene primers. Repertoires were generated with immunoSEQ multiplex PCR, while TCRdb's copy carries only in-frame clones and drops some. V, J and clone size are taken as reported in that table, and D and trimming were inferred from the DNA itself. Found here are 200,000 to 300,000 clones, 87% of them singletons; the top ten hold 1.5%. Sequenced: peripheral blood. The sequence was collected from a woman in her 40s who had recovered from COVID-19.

CDR3 amino acids: CASTNGGIYTF. CDR3 DNA: TGTGCCAGCACTAACGGTGGTATCTACACCTTC. The chain employs TRBV6-5 and TRBJ1-2; D is unclear. Germline V gene data show CDR1 as MNHEY and CDR2 as SVGAGI. With 7 bases removed from V and 10 bases from J, the gap between germline ends came to 13 bases. CDR3 length equals 11 residues.